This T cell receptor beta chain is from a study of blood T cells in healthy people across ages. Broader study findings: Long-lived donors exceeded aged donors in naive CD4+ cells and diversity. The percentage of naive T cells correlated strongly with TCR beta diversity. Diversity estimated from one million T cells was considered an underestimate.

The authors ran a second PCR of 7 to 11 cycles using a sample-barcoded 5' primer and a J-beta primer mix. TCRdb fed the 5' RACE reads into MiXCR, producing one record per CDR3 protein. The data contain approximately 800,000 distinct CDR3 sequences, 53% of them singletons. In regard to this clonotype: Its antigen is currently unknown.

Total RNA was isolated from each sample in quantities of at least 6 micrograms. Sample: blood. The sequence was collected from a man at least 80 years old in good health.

The DNA for the CDR3 is TGTGCCAGCGGGAGTAGGGGCGGCGAGCAGTACTTC. Encoded protein: CASGSRGGEQYF. The V and J genes are TRBV6-5 and TRBJ2-7; D tentatively fits TRBD1 or TRBD2 (5 bases each). The germline V and J ends were trimmed by 8 bases and 6 bases, with 14 bases remaining between them. The CDR3 totals 12 residues. Germline values: CDR1 MNHEY, CDR2 SVGAGI.